The 13 T cell receptor beta chains reported below all come from one sample, sequenced in a study of identical twins. From the 5' RACE reads, TCRdb called clonotypes with MiXCR, one entry per CDR3 protein. The sample has some 440,000 distinct CDR3 sequences, approximately 25% seen once. The same sample was also studied in work on T cells expressing NK-cell markers.

Sequenced: CD4+ T cells sorted from blood. The receptors were gathered from a woman aged 18-29 years in good health.

This clonotype has at least ten counts. The CDR3 sequence: CSARRDRGGNQPQHF. CDR3 DNA: TGCAGTGCTAGAAGGGACAGGGGAGGGAATCAGCCCCAGCATTTT. The rearrangement uses TRBV20-1 and TRBJ1-5; 10 positions agree with TRBD1. Germline lookup yields CDR1 DFQATT and CDR2 SNEGSKA (reference sequence). This CDR3 contains 15 residues. V was clipped by 2 bases and J by 4 bases; unmatched bases: 5.

This clonotype was counted a single time. The CDR3 DNA is TGTGCCAGCAGCCCCGAGGGGCGGTATGAAAAACTGTTTTTT. Translation gives CASSPEGRYEKLFF. The chain joins TRBV5-6 to TRBJ1-4; the D gene is possibly TRBD1 (5 bases). CDR1 and CDR2 from the germline V gene are SGHDT and YYEEEE. The germline V and J ends were trimmed by 4 bases and 6 bases, with 13 bases remaining between them. There are 14 residues in the CDR3.

The J gene is TRBJ2-3, the V gene TRBV20-1, with D possibly matching TRBD2 (7 bases). The CDR3 consists of 11 residues. Trimming stripped 6 bases from V and 8 bases from J, with 12 bases between. Germline-derived CDR1 and CDR2 are DFQATT and SNEGSKA (reference sequence). For the CDR3, the DNA is TGCAGTGCCCGGGGAGGGGGTACGCAGTATTTT. Protein product: CSARGGGTQYF.

The chain carries TRBV4-1 and TRBJ2-3, with TRBD2 identical over 9 bases. The V segment lost 0 bases and the J segment 7 bases; nucleotides outside the gene matches: 8. The CDR3 runs 16 residues. CDR1 and CDR2 from the germline V gene are MGHRA and YSYEKL. The chain's CDR3 is CASSQDGAGGRYTQYF. The CDR3 DNA is TGCGCCAGCAGCCAAGATGGAGCGGGGGGTCGATATACGCAGTATTTT.

The chain recombines TRBV2 with TRBJ1-5; TRBD1 matches 7 bases. CDR1 is SNHLY and CDR2 is FYNNEI in the germline V gene. The CDR3 has 15 residues. V lost 6 bases and J lost 2; bases outside the gene matches: 7. The CDR3 region is CASRLDRARNQPQHF. The CDR3 DNA follows: TGTGCCAGCAGACTCGACAGGGCCCGCAATCAGCCCCAGCATTTT.

The gene calls are TRBV12-3 or TRBV12-4 and TRBJ2-7; D is possibly TRBD1 or TRBD2 (5 bases each). V was pared by 5 bases and J by 2 bases, with 13 bases between. The CDR3 is made up of 14 amino acids. The DNA of the CDR3 is TGTGCCAGCAGTGAGACCGGGACGGCCTACGAGCAGTACTTC. This translates into CASSETGTAYEQYF.

The V gene is TRBV15, the J gene TRBJ2-3, with TRBD2 matching 12 bases. Unmatched junction bases numbered 8, after V lost 1 base and J lost 6 bases. Germline CDR1 reads LNHNV; CDR2 reads YYDKDF (reference sequence). This CDR3 spans 17 amino acids. CDR3: CATSRAGPSGGEDTQYF. Here the CDR3 DNA reads TGTGCCACCAGCAGAGCGGGGCCTAGCGGGGGGGAGGATACGCAGTATTTT. The complete variable domain, with remaining parts taken from reference TRBV15 and TRBJ2-3, reads DAMVIQNPRYQVTQFGKPVTLSCSQTLNHNVMYWYQQKSSQAPKLLFHYYDKDFNNEADTPDNFQSRRPNTSFCFLDIRSPGLGDTAMYLCATSRAGPSGGEDTQYFGPGTRLTVL.

This sequence joins TRBV6-4 and TRBJ2-2; 9 positions match TRBD1. The trim removed 6 bases at V and 5 bases at J, leaving 7 bases unmatched. In germline, CDR1 is MRHNA, CDR2 SNTAGT. The CDR3 extends over 15 amino acids. CDR3 residues: CASSHGTGRTGELFF. The CDR3 DNA is TGTGCCAGCAGCCATGGGACAGGGAGGACCGGGGAGCTGTTTTTT.

The table lists this clonotype with a few counts. The chain is built from TRBV20-1 and TRBJ2-1, with 7 bases that match TRBD2. The length of the CDR3 is 14 residues. Germline CDR1 DFQATT, CDR2 SNEGSKA (reference sequence). V shed 4 bases and J 6 bases; nucleotides not matched to a gene: 9. CDR3: CSANHQGGVNEQFF. CDR3 nucleotides: TGCAGTGCTAACCACCAGGGAGGGGTCAATGAGCAGTTCTTC.

V gene TRBV12-3 or TRBV12-4 combines with J gene TRBJ2-7; perhaps D is TRBD1 or TRBD2 (6 bases each). This CDR3 is 11 amino acids long. V lost 8 bases to trimming and J lost 4 bases, with 9 bases between them. CDR3 nucleotides: TGTGCCAGCGGGGGGCGTTACGAGCAGTACTTC. It is translated as CASGGRYEQYF.

Many counts were recorded for this clonotype. J is TRBJ1-2 and V is TRBV4-3; TRBD1 might be the D (6 bases). Germline V CDR1 and CDR2: LGHNA, YSLEER. V was shortened by 4 bases and J by 3 bases, with 15 bases between the two germline ends. The CDR3 has 15 amino acids. Written as DNA, the CDR3 is TGCGCCAGCAGCCCTCGGACAGTCGTCGACTATGGCTACACCTTC. It is translated as CASSPRTVVDYGYTF.

The chain carries TRBV20-1 and TRBJ2-1; 8 bases agree with TRBD2. This CDR3 has 15 residues. V trimming: 5 bases; J trimming: 2 bases; junction bases outside the gene matches: 8. Germline V gene lookup returns CDR1 DFQATT and CDR2 SNEGSKA (reference sequence). CDR3 amino acids: CSAQGWREAYNEQFF. The CDR3 nucleotides read TGCAGTGCTCAAGGGTGGCGGGAGGCCTACAATGAGCAGTTCTTC.

The chain joins TRBV18 to TRBJ2-1; the D gene is possibly TRBD2 (6 bases). Germline CDR1 and CDR2: KGHSH and LQKENI. Trimming shortened V by 0 bases and J by 8 bases, and 8 bases separated the two germline ends. The CDR3 runs to 13 residues. The CDR3 protein is CASSPPTGDEQFF. The DNA of the CDR3 is TGTGCCAGCTCACCACCGACGGGGGATGAGCAGTTCTTC.